This paragraph reports one T cell receptor (beta chain). Its antigen is unknown. This entry belongs to a study of Tregs in tolerant kidney transplant recipients. Generated by immunoSEQ multiplex PCR, the TCRdb table keeps only in-frame clones and is missing some. Of about 69,000 clones in the sample, approximately 88% are singletons; the top ten hold around 0.4%. The ends lost 5 bases at V and 5 bases at J; junction bases unmatched: 7. The CDR3 extends over 15 amino acids. Germline V gives CDR1 MNHNY, CDR2 SVGAGI (reference sequence). Study conclusions and caveats: Expanding Tregs on activated donor B cells appeared to best identify donor-specific TCRbeta clones.

V gene TRBV6-6 combines with J gene TRBJ1-1, with TRBD1 matching over 11 bases. Specimen: CD4+ T cells from blood, collected before the transplant. This sequence originates from a human donor who received a combined kidney and bone marrow transplant. This chain's CDR3 is CASSADRGRGTEAFF. Here the CDR3 DNA reads TGTGCCAGCAGTGCGGACAGGGGGCGCGGTACTGAAGCTTTCTTT.